These 30 T cell receptor beta chains were sequenced from one sample in a study of blood T cell repertoires in COVID-19. Only in-frame clones appear in the TCRdb table, and some are missing; sequencing was by immunoSEQ multiplex PCR. In the table there are around 140,000 clones, about 90% of which are singletons. Source material: peripheral blood. The receptor set was obtained from a man aged 50 to 60 with active COVID-19.

The chain is built from TRBV5-4 and TRBJ1-3; D is uncertain. The CDR3 extends over 15 amino acids. Germline-derived CDR1 and CDR2 are SGHNT and YYREEE (reference sequence). V was pared by 0 bases and J by 2 bases, with 9 bases between. The CDR3 loop is CASSLDSSTGNTIYF. CDR3 DNA: TGTGCCAGCAGCTTGGACAGTTCTACTGGAAACACCATATATTTT.

The V and J genes are TRBV7-2 and TRBJ2-2; tentatively, D is TRBD1 (5 bases). This CDR3 comprises 15 residues. From germline, CDR1 is SGHTA and CDR2 FQGNSA. V was shortened by 0 bases and J by 6 bases, with 11 bases between the two germline ends. CDR3 loop: CASSLAIGQPGELFF. CDR3 nucleotide sequence: TGTGCCAGCAGCTTAGCGATAGGACAACCCGGGGAGCTGTTTTTT.

The chain carries TRBV6-5 and TRBJ2-7; 7 positions match TRBD1. The CDR3 consists of 14 residues. Germline trimming cut 4 bases from V and 5 bases from J; bases unmatched to any gene: 8. Germline loops: CDR1 MNHEY, CDR2 SVGAGI. CDR3 region: CASSLRTGLNEQYF. The CDR3 coding sequence is TGTGCCAGCAGTTTAAGGACAGGTCTCAACGAGCAGTACTTC.

The V gene is TRBV7-2, the J gene TRBJ2-1; TRBD1 matches at 9 bases. The ends lost 4 bases at V and 8 bases at J; junction bases unmatched: 6. CDR3 size: 14 residues. The germline CDR1 and CDR2 sequences are SGHTA and FQGNSA. The CDR3 reads CASSSGTGRDEQFF. DNA for the CDR3: TGTGCCAGCAGCTCCGGGACAGGGCGCGATGAGCAGTTCTTC.

CDR3 nucleotides: TGTGCCAGCAGCCAAGTGCAGGGAAATTCACCCCTCCACTTT. Protein: CASSQVQGNSPLHF. This chain uses TRBV3-1 (or the pseudogene TRBV3-2) with TRBJ1-6; tentative D call: TRBD1 (5 bases). Germline CDR1 LGHDT, CDR2 YNNKEL (reference sequence). This CDR3 contains 14 residues. V was cut by 1 base and J by 7 bases, with 8 bases left in between.

This clone was counted between two and nine times. V is TRBV4-1 and J is TRBJ1-2; D possibly corresponds to TRBD1 (6 bases). This CDR3 is 17 amino acids long. Trimming removed 4 bases at V and 6 bases at J, with 24 bases between. The V gene's germline CDR1 is MGHRA and CDR2 YSYEKL. This chain's CDR3 is CASSPVLVRGAGDGYTF. The CDR3 DNA sequence: TGCGCCAGCAGCCCAGTGCTGGTCCGGGGGGCGGGGGATGGCTACACCTTC.

J is TRBJ2-7 and V is TRBV5-1, with 11 bases matching TRBD1. From germline, CDR1 is SGHRS and CDR2 YFSETQ. The CDR3 is made up of 14 amino acids. The J segment lost 4 bases and the V segment lost 2 bases, leaving 2 bases of the junction unmatched. The CDR3 region has the DNA TGCGCCAGCAGCTTCGGGACAGGGGGTTACGAGCAGTACTTC. Protein product: CASSFGTGGYEQYF.

This rearrangement joins TRBV5-8 to TRBJ1-5, with D possibly TRBD1 on 5 matching bases. Looked up from germline, CDR1 is SGHTS and CDR2 is YDEGEE. Trimming shortened V by 5 bases and J by 2 bases, and 14 bases separated the two germline ends. The CDR3 sequence is 15 residues long. This CDR3 reads CASSFGGFGNQPQHF. Here the CDR3 DNA reads TGTGCCAGCAGTTTCGGGGGTTTCGGCAATCAGCCCCAGCATTTT. Filled out from reference TRBV5-8 and TRBJ1-5, the complete variable domain reads EAGVTQSPTHLIKTRGQQATLRCSPISGHTSVYWYQQALGLGLQFLLWYDEGEERNRGNFPPRFSGRQFPNYSSELNVNALELEDSALYLCASSFGGFGNQPQHFGDGTRLSIL.

In this sample, this clone turned up a few times. The chain uses TRBV7-6 and TRBJ2-1, with D perhaps TRBD2 (6 bases). Trimming cost V 4 bases and J 2 bases, with 15 bases left between them. Germline CDR1 reads SGHVS; CDR2 reads FNYEAQ. The CDR3 runs to 16 residues. CDR3 sequence reads: CASSSLSGKAYNEQFF. CDR3 coding DNA: TGTGCCAGCAGCTCTCTTAGCGGAAAAGCCTACAATGAGCAGTTCTTC.

This chain connects TRBV4-1 to TRBJ1-4; TRBD1 aligns across 7 bases. The length of the CDR3 is 16 residues. Germline assignment: CDR1 MGHRA and CDR2 YSYEKL. The J segment lost 8 bases and the V segment lost 0 bases, leaving 9 bases of the junction unmatched. The CDR3 sequence is CASSQEGTARGEKLFF. CDR3 DNA: TGCGCCAGCAGCCAAGAGGGGACAGCCAGGGGGGAAAAACTGTTTTTT.

V and J are TRBV15 and TRBJ2-7; 7 bases fit TRBD1. The V gene end was trimmed by 1 base and the J gene end by 2 bases; junction bases not matched to a gene: 5. The CDR3 is made up of 15 amino acids. Germline V gives CDR1 LNHNV, CDR2 YYDKDF (reference sequence). CDR3 loop: CATSRGKGQAYEQYF. In DNA form, the CDR3 reads TGTGCCACCAGCAGAGGAAAAGGACAGGCCTACGAGCAGTACTTC.

The rearrangement links TRBV27 to TRBJ1-1; D is perhaps TRBD1 (5 bases). Germline values: CDR1 MNHEY, CDR2 SMNVEV (reference sequence). The ends were cut back, 4 bases at V and 4 bases at J, with 22 bases in the middle. The CDR3 runs to 17 residues. CDR3 nucleotides: TGTGCCAGCAGTTCCCTCGGAAGGGGCCGCTTGGGCACTGAAGCTTTCTTT. Protein: CASSSLGRGRLGTEAFF.

The V call is TRBV6-6, the J call TRBJ1-2; D is ambiguous. This CDR3 has 15 residues. Looked up from germline, CDR1 is MNHNY and CDR2 is SVGAGI (reference sequence). Trimming cost V 0 bases and J 2 bases, with 10 bases left between them. The CDR3 protein is CASSYSYGGNYGYTF. The CDR3 DNA sequence: TGTGCCAGCAGTTACTCGTACGGCGGGAACTATGGCTACACCTTC.

The CDR3 coding sequence is TGTGCCAGCAGCGGGCAAAACAATCAGCCCCAGCATTTT. Translating it yields CASSGQNNQPQHF. The gene calls are TRBV7-2 and TRBJ1-5; no definite D call. The V end was cut by 5 bases, the J end by 3 bases, with 8 bases between. Germline loops: CDR1 SGHTA, CDR2 FQGNSA. This CDR3 is 13 amino acids long.

The chain joins TRBV2 to TRBJ2-3, with D maybe TRBD2 (6 bases). Germline V lookup: CDR1 SNHLY, CDR2 FYNNEI. This CDR3 has 15 amino acids. V gave up 5 bases and J gave up 0 bases, with 12 bases separating them. The CDR3 loop reads CASSRDFSSTDTQYF. CDR3 nucleotide sequence: TGTGCCAGCAGTCGGGACTTTTCTAGCACAGATACGCAGTATTTT.

The chain recombines TRBV5-6 with TRBJ2-1, with 9 bases fitting TRBD2. The CDR3 has 17 residues. J lost 4 bases, V lost 0 bases, and 8 bases had no gene match. Germline V gene lookup returns CDR1 SGHDT and CDR2 YYEEEE. The CDR3 sequence: CASSLVSPGLAYNEQFF. The CDR3 coding sequence is TGTGCCAGCAGCTTGGTGTCCCCGGGACTAGCTTACAATGAGCAGTTCTTC.

The J gene is TRBJ2-3, the V gene TRBV6-1; 12 positions match TRBD2. The germline V gene encodes CDR1 MNHNS and CDR2 SASEGT. V shed 3 bases and J 4 bases; nucleotides not matched to a gene: 11. There are 18 residues in the CDR3. CDR3 coding DNA: TGTGCCAGCAGTGATTACCTAGCGGGGGGGCCGGTAGCAGATACGCAGTATTTT. The encoded protein is CASSDYLAGGPVADTQYF.

The gene calls are TRBV5-1 and TRBJ2-5; 7 bases are a match to TRBD1. The trim removed 4 bases at V and 1 base at J, leaving 4 bases unmatched. This CDR3 region has 14 residues. Germline values: CDR1 SGHRS, CDR2 YFSETQ. The CDR3 DNA is TGCGCCAGCAGCCCGGGACAGCTCCAAGAGACCCAGTACTTC. This sequence encodes CASSPGQLQETQYF.

The rearrangement links TRBV6-2 or TRBV6-3 to TRBJ2-7, with unresolved D. This CDR3 comprises 13 residues. Per germline, CDR1 MNHEY and CDR2 SVGEGT. The V end lost 4 bases, the J end lost 2 bases, and 9 bases lay between the germline ends. The CDR3 DNA follows: TGTGCCAGCAGTTCCCCGGTGACCTACGAGCAGTACTTC. It yields the protein CASSSPVTYEQYF.

In nucleotides, the CDR3 is TGTGCCAGTAGTCAGGGTTTAAACTATGGCTACACCTTC. It is translated as CASSQGLNYGYTF. The chain carries TRBV19 and TRBJ1-2; D perhaps matches TRBD1 (5 bases). With 5 bases removed from V and 2 bases from J, the gap between germline ends came to 9 bases. CDR1 and CDR2 from the germline V gene are LNHDA and SQIVND (reference sequence). The CDR3 has 13 residues.

The chain uses TRBV9 and TRBJ2-1; 10 nucleotides agree with TRBD1. Trimming at V came to 5 bases and at J to 9 bases, leaving 11 bases not matched to a gene. CDR3 size: 15 residues. Germline values: CDR1 SGDLS, CDR2 YYNGEE. CDR3 region: CASRSGTGVVGEQFF. The CDR3 DNA is TGTGCCAGCAGGTCCGGGACAGGGGTTGTCGGTGAGCAGTTCTTC.

The J gene is TRBJ1-2, the V gene TRBV5-4; weak D call: TRBD1 (6 bases). This CDR3 spans 15 amino acids. CDR1 and CDR2 (germline): SGHNT, YYREEE (reference sequence). V lost 3 bases and J 8 bases, leaving 20 bases between the germline ends. The CDR3 bases are TGTGCCAGCAGCTCGCCTAAAATGGGGGCCTGGGGCTACACCTTC. Translated: CASSSPKMGAWGYTF. Supplemented by reference TRBV5-4 and TRBJ1-2, the full variable domain reads ETGVTQSPTHLIKTRGQQVTLRCSSQSGHNTVSWYQQALGQGPQFIFQYYREEENGRGNFPPRFSGLQFPNYSSELNVNALELDDSALYLCASSSPKMGAWGYTFGSGTRLTVV.

The rearrangement joins TRBV28 to TRBJ2-3, with D unresolved. The ends were cut back, 3 bases at V and 3 bases at J, with 4 bases in the middle. Germline CDR1 is MDHEN and CDR2 is SYDVKM. This CDR3 region has 12 residues. The CDR3 protein is CASSLATDTQYF. In DNA, the CDR3 is TGTGCCAGCAGTTTGGCAACAGATACGCAGTATTTT.

The chain carries TRBV5-4 and TRBJ2-7; maybe TRBD2 (6 bases). V lost 6 bases and J 0 bases, leaving 10 bases between the germline ends. The CDR3 runs to 13 residues. Germline assignment: CDR1 SGHNT and CDR2 YYREEE (reference sequence). This chain's CDR3 is CASTGRDSYEQYF. Written as DNA, the CDR3 is TGTGCCAGCACCGGGCGGGACTCCTACGAGCAGTACTTC.

The rearrangement joins TRBV24-1 to TRBJ1-5; maybe TRBD1 (6 bases). This CDR3 is built from 14 residues. Germline V gene data show CDR1 as KGHDR and CDR2 as SFDVKD. Trimming removed 3 bases at V and 1 base at J, with 6 bases between. CDR3: CATSDGGSNQPQHF. The DNA of the CDR3 is TGTGCCACCAGTGATGGGGGCAGCAATCAGCCCCAGCATTTT.

The chain has TRBV4-1 and TRBJ2-5; D might be TRBD1 (6 bases). The CDR3 extends over 13 amino acids. V was clipped by 10 bases and J by 2 bases, with 14 bases between them. Per germline, CDR1 MGHRA and CDR2 YSYEKL. The CDR3: CAKRIRGQETQYF. The CDR3 DNA reads as TGCGCCAAGCGAATCAGGGGTCAAGAGACCCAGTACTTC.

The V and J genes are TRBV5-4 and TRBJ2-7; D may be TRBD1 (5 bases). V dropped 4 bases and J dropped 4 bases, with 9 bases sitting between them. Germline loops: CDR1 SGHNT, CDR2 YYREEE (reference sequence). The CDR3 runs to 12 residues. The CDR3 DNA is TGTGCCAGCAGCACAACAGGTTACGAGCAGTACTTC. Translation: CASSTTGYEQYF. The entire variable domain, with the rest obtained from reference TRBV5-4 and TRBJ2-7, is as follows: ETGVTQSPTHLIKTRGQQVTLRCSSQSGHNTVSWYQQALGQGPQFIFQYYREEENGRGNFPPRFSGLQFPNYSSELNVNALELDDSALYLCASSTTGYEQYFGPGTRLTVT.

Details on this clone: The same CDR3 arises from other DNA sequences in this sample as well. This chain joins TRBV11-3 and TRBJ2-3; a weak D match, TRBD2 (6 bases). CDR1 is SGHNT and CDR2 is YENEEA in the germline V gene. The CDR3 runs 13 residues. Deletions cut 4 bases from V and 3 bases from J, with 8 bases between. Written as DNA, the CDR3 is TGTGCCAGCAGCTCCCGGGGGACAGATACGCAGTATTTT. It is translated as CASSSRGTDTQYF.

The genes are TRBV19 and TRBJ2-1; 14 bases fit TRBD2. V was clipped by 5 bases and J by 4 bases; unmatched bases: 4. The CDR3 is made up of 16 amino acids. Germline lookup yields CDR1 LNHDA and CDR2 SQIVND (reference sequence). The CDR3 coding sequence is TGTGCCAGTAGTTTACGACTAGCGGGGGGGTACAATGAGCAGTTCTTC. Translated: CASSLRLAGGYNEQFF.

This clone was detected only once. This chain uses TRBV7-8 with TRBJ1-3; possible D gene TRBD1, 6 bases. The CDR3 is made up of 17 amino acids. V was trimmed by 4 bases and J by 4 bases, leaving 20 bases between them. Germline CDR1 and CDR2: SGHVS and FQNEAQ. The CDR3 bases are TGTGCCAGCAGCTCTGGGGACAAGGGAGTTTACGGAAACACCATATATTTT. Translation gives CASSSGDKGVYGNTIYF.